This entry describes one T cell receptor beta chain. What it binds is unknown. The V gene lost 8 bases and the J gene lost 4 bases, with 17 bases spanning the gap. Germline V gene lookup returns CDR1 MNHNY and CDR2 SVGAGI (reference sequence). The CDR3 sequence is 14 residues long. The data are from a study of T cells after yellow fever vaccination. On the study more broadly: It was SMART-Seq v4 Ultra Low Input that prepared the fractions with low cell numbers.

Whole-study findings and limits: Few clonotypes appeared in both CD4 and CD8 compartments. Researchers cautioned that FACS-sorted repertoires could harbor abundant clonotypes contaminating from the bulk population.

UMIs were added to TCR cDNA along with a universal primer site when it was made by 5'RACE template switching. TCRdb analysed the 5' RACE reads with MiXCR anew, one entry per CDR3 protein. The profile shows over 250,000 distinct CDR3 sequences, 4.1% of them singletons. The genes are TRBV6-6 and TRBJ1-1, with D tentatively TRBD1 (5 bases). The TCR comes from a man aged 18 to 35 who received the YFV17D yellow fever vaccine. The material was PBMCs, obtained 5 days after the yellow fever booster vaccination. The CDR3 loop is CASPPRAGPTEAFF. The CDR3 DNA is TGTGCCAGCCCCCCTCGGGCAGGGCCCACTGAAGCTTTCTTT.